This TCR beta chain came from a study of T cell changes during pregnancy in multiple sclerosis. Germline V gene sequence: CDR1 SGHVS, CDR2 FNYEAQ. V dropped 4 bases and J dropped 6; count of bases not matched to a gene: 8. The CDR3 covers 16 residues. The repertoire was sequenced with immunoSEQ multiplex PCR; TCRdb's copy has only in-frame clones and lacks some. The sample carries approximately 28,000 clones, 80% to 90% recorded once. The receptor was derived from a female donor with multiple sclerosis, enrolled in a pregnancy study. Here the sequenced sample was CD8+ T cells from peripheral blood mononuclear cells, taken in the second trimester of pregnancy. The chain joins TRBV7-6 to TRBJ2-3, with 12 bases identical to TRBD2. CDR3 residues: CASSSALAGGTDTQYF. DNA for the CDR3: TGTGCCAGCAGCTCGGCCCTAGCGGGAGGGACGGATACGCAGTATTTT.